Following are 15 T cell receptor beta chains from one sample sequenced in a study of regulatory T cells in long-lasting Graves disease listed by TCRdb under 2021. Libraries came from multiplex PCR. This sample was sequenced with an Illumina HiSeq 4000. CDR3 regions were amplified by Arm-PCR with iRepertoire HTBI primers to construct TCR beta libraries. In TCRdb, the public reads were trimmed at Q25 with fastp and aligned with MiXCR, with productive beta chains retained. Each CDR3 protein appears once, grouped with its most common genes and DNA. The sample table holds hundreds of thousands of distinct CDR3 sequences, of which approximately 16% were seen once. Clones ranked in the top ten supply about 8% of the sample. What this sample's time point label stands for: newly diagnosed GD, antithyroid drugs for less than 3 months. RNA was extracted from PBMCs in TRIzol for both TCR sequencing and RNA sequencing.

These same records also appear under a second study, on T cells in Graves' hyperthyroidism and ophthalmopathy.

The material sequenced was peripheral blood mononuclear cells (PBMCs), taken at new diagnosis, from a patient treated with antithyroid drugs. Every receptor here comes from a woman in her thirties or forties with Graves disease. Donor details come from another sample of the same person, matched by shared clones.

This clonotype occurred many times. The chain uses TRBV6-1 and TRBJ2-2; either TRBD1 or TRBD2 may supply D (5 bases each). The CDR3 covers 14 residues. V was shortened by 6 bases and J by 5 bases, with 13 bases between the two germline ends. Germline values: CDR1 MNHNS, CDR2 SASEGT. Here the CDR3 DNA reads TGTGCCAGCAGCCCGGGGCAGCGGACCGGGGAGCTGTTTTTT. It yields the protein CASSPGQRTGELFF.

The genes are TRBV5-1 and TRBJ1-2; D gene ambiguous. Per germline, CDR1 SGHRS and CDR2 YFSETQ. V was shortened by 2 bases and J by 1 base, with 9 bases between the two germline ends. The CDR3 has 14 amino acids. The CDR3 is CASSLEGFNYGYTF. The CDR3 nucleotides read TGCGCCAGCAGCTTAGAAGGCTTTAACTATGGCTACACCTTC.

This clonotype was seen a handful of times. CDR3 amino acids: CASSPLGGGPTDTQYF. CDR3 nucleotides: TGTGCCAGCAGCCCCCTCGGGGGCGGACCCACAGATACGCAGTATTTT. The rearrangement uses TRBV9 and TRBJ2-3; D possibly matches TRBD1 or TRBD2 (6 bases each). Trimming took off 4 bases at V and 2 bases at J, with 17 bases between the two ends. Germline-derived CDR1 and CDR2 are SGDLS and YYNGEE. This CDR3 spans 16 amino acids.

This clonotype was seen ten or more times. V gene TRBV7-2 combines with J gene TRBJ2-5, with 11 positions matching TRBD2. The germline V gene has CDR1 SGHTA and CDR2 FQGNSA. Losses at the gene ends were 6 bases for V and 5 bases for J; bases not matched to a gene: 8. CDR3 length equals 15 residues. CDR3 in DNA: TGTGCCAGCAGGCCGACTAGCGGGGCTTGGGAGACCCAGTACTTC. Its protein product is CASRPTSGAWETQYF.

At least ten counts were recorded for this clonotype. J is TRBJ2-3 and V is TRBV19; perhaps TRBD2 as D (6 bases). The CDR3 consists of 14 residues. Trimming stripped 5 bases from V and 2 bases from J, with 11 bases between. Germline V lookup: CDR1 LNHDA, CDR2 SQIVND (reference sequence). The CDR3 bases are TGTGCCAGTAGTTGGCGGGATCCCACAGATACGCAGTATTTT. This codes for CASSWRDPTDTQYF.

In this sample, this clonotype turned up a few times. The chain is built from TRBV15 and TRBJ1-2; D uncertain. The CDR3 is made up of 15 amino acids. V was pared by 4 bases and J by 3 bases, with 15 bases between. CDR1 is LNHNV and CDR2 is YYDKDF in the germline V gene (reference sequence). The CDR3 is CATSIRGRGDYGYTF. The CDR3 coding sequence is TGTGCCACCAGCATCCGGGGTCGGGGAGACTATGGCTACACCTTC.

This clonotype was counted at least ten times. The CDR3 region has the DNA TGCAGTGCTAGCTACAAACAAGAGACCCAGTACTTC. As protein: CSASYKQETQYF. The chain employs TRBV20-1 and TRBJ2-5; D is ambiguous. V lost 3 bases to trimming and J lost 2 bases, with 7 bases between them. The CDR3 has 12 residues. Germline CDR1 and CDR2: DFQATT and SNEGSKA (reference sequence).

This clonotype was seen repeatedly, ten times or more. The rearrangement uses TRBV28 and TRBJ1-2; no clear D. The CDR3 runs to 14 residues. Germline values: CDR1 MDHEN, CDR2 SYDVKM. Between the trimmed V and J ends, which lost 4 bases and 7 bases, there was a span of 16 bases. In DNA, the CDR3 is TGTGCCAGCAGTTCCGGTGGAGGGCCATCTGGCTACACCTTC. This encodes CASSSGGGPSGYTF.

The chain uses TRBV6-4 and TRBJ1-1, with D hard to call. The V end was cut by 6 bases, the J end by 4 bases, with 15 bases between. Germline V CDR1 and CDR2: MRHNA, SNTAGT. The CDR3 spans 14 residues. The CDR3 loop is CASRRGGSSTEAFF. The CDR3 region has the DNA TGTGCCAGCAGACGTGGAGGATCAAGCACTGAAGCTTTCTTT.

Only a few counts were recorded for this clonotype. The chain uses TRBV5-1 and TRBJ2-3, with TRBD2 matching 7 bases. The V gene's germline CDR1 is SGHRS and CDR2 YFSETQ. Trimming took 2 bases from V and 3 from J; bases not matched to a gene: 12. This CDR3 is 17 amino acids long. CDR3 loop: CASSLLPQTSPTDTQYF. The CDR3 bases are TGCGCCAGCAGCTTACTCCCTCAGACTAGCCCTACAGATACGCAGTATTTT. The complete variable domain, with remaining parts taken from reference TRBV5-1 and TRBJ2-3, reads KAGVTQTPRYLIKTRGQQVTLSCSPISGHRSVSWYQQTPGQGLQFLFEYFSETQRNKGNFPGRFSGRQFSNSRSEMNVSTLELGDSALYLCASSLLPQTSPTDTQYFGPGTRLTVL.

This clonotype has a count of ten or more. In DNA form, the CDR3 reads TGTGCCAGCAGCTGGTTACTAGCGGGAGAGACCCAGTACTTC. Translating gives CASSWLLAGETQYF. The V call is TRBV7-9, the J call TRBJ2-5, with TRBD2 matching over 9 bases. The length of the CDR3 is 14 residues. Germline CDR1 SEHNR, CDR2 FQNEAQ (reference sequence). V lost 4 bases and J lost 4; bases outside the gene matches: 4.

This clonotype was seen more than once but under ten times. CDR3 amino acids: CASSVGGRSYEQYF. For the CDR3, the DNA is TGTGCCAGCAGCGTAGGAGGGAGGTCCTACGAGCAGTACTTC. The J gene is TRBJ2-7, the V gene TRBV9; TRBD2 is a possible D gene (6 bases). The CDR3 runs 14 residues. The germline V gene has CDR1 SGDLS and CDR2 YYNGEE. V lost 0 bases to trimming and J lost 1 base, with 8 bases between them.

This clonotype has ten or more counts. The chain combines TRBV28 with TRBJ1-2; unclear D gene. The CDR3 totals 14 residues. Trimming took off 4 bases at V and 4 bases at J, with 13 bases between the two ends. CDR1 and CDR2 (germline): MDHEN, SYDVKM. CDR3 region: CASSSPRLGYGYTF. In nucleotides, the CDR3 is TGTGCCAGCAGTTCGCCCCGTTTGGGCTATGGCTACACCTTC.

V usage is TRBV12-5 and J usage is TRBJ2-7, with unresolved D. V lost 3 bases, J lost 4 bases, and 7 bases lay in between. The CDR3 extends over 12 amino acids. Germline lookup yields CDR1 LGHNT and CDR2 FRNRAP. CDR3 sequence reads: CASGFSPYEQYF. The CDR3 coding sequence is TGTGCTAGTGGTTTCTCCCCATACGAGCAGTACTTC.

This clonotype was counted a few times. The conserved closing phenylalanine or tryptophan is absent in this CDR3, likely reflecting a read error. The CDR3 sequence: CASSLNPHGDGYTL. Written as DNA, the CDR3 is TGTGCCAGCAGCTTAAACCCCCATGGGGATGGCTACACCCTC. The rearrangement uses TRBV7-3 and TRBJ1-2; D call uncertain. Deletions cut 1 base from V and 6 bases from J, with 12 bases between. This CDR3 has 14 residues. The germline CDR1 and CDR2 sequences are SGHTA and FQGTGA.